A single sample is the source of the 14 T cell receptor beta chains below, sequenced in a study of T-cell reconstitution after alpha-beta-depleted transplantation in children (dated by TCRdb to about 2016). The library came from PCR. Data came from an Illumina HiSeq 2500. Molecular barcoding was employed in the preparation of TCR libraries, with unique molecular identifiers being used to normalize TCRbeta repertoire quantification. TCRdb took the public reads, trimmed them with fastp at Q25, ran MiXCR for clone calling and kept in-frame beta chains. Entries are consolidated by CDR3 protein sequence, retaining the most common genes and DNA. This sample gives a few hundred thousand distinct CDR3 sequences in total; around 21% of them show up just once. Around 4% of the sample rests with the top ten. Material: PBMCs from the stem cell graft donor, obtained from the stem cell graft. The receptors shown here come from a human donor who donated a stem cell graft to a child with acute myeloid leukemia.

In its sample, this clonotype was seen a few times. The V and J genes are TRBV20-1 and TRBJ2-7; 7 bases map to TRBD1. Germline CDR1 reads DFQATT; CDR2 reads SNEGSKA (reference sequence). The trim removed 5 bases at V and 4 bases at J, leaving 11 bases unmatched. The CDR3 is 14 amino acids. The CDR3 sequence: CSALKSRQGYEQYF. Here the CDR3 DNA reads TGCAGTGCTCTCAAAAGTCGACAGGGATACGAGCAGTACTTC.

The J gene is TRBJ2-1, the V gene TRBV5-1; D may be TRBD2 (6 bases). Germline V gene data show CDR1 as SGHRS and CDR2 as YFSETQ. There are 15 residues in the CDR3. V shed 0 bases and J shed 5 bases, with 12 bases lying between them. The CDR3 DNA reads as TGCGCCAGCAGCTTGGTGTCTTGGGGGGACAATGAGCAGTTCTTC. This codes for CASSLVSWGDNEQFF.

There are a few counts of this clonotype. The V and J genes are TRBV4-1 and TRBJ2-2, with D unclear. V lost 3 bases and J 3 bases, leaving 11 bases between the germline ends. In germline, CDR1 is MGHRA, CDR2 YSYEKL. The CDR3 sequence is 15 residues long. The CDR3 region has the DNA TGCGCCAGCAGCCATTGGGCCGATTACACCGGGGAGCTGTTTTTT. Protein product: CASSHWADYTGELFF.

The V call is TRBV29-1, the J call TRBJ2-2; no definite D call. The germline gives CDR1 SQVTM, CDR2 ANQGSEA. Trimming took off 5 bases at V and 1 base at J, with 8 bases between the two ends. The CDR3 runs to 13 residues. The CDR3 bases are TGCAGCGTTTATTTAAGGAACACCGGGGAGCTGTTTTTT. It yields the protein CSVYLRNTGELFF.

This clonotype showed up many times. CDR3 sequence reads: CSVQGRNEAFF. The CDR3 DNA sequence: TGCAGCGTCCAGGGCCGTAATGAAGCTTTCTTT. The chain recombines TRBV29-1 with TRBJ1-1, with a tentative D call TRBD1 (5 bases). Deletions cut 6 bases from V and 7 bases from J, with 12 bases between. CDR1 and CDR2 (germline): SQVTM, ANQGSEA. This CDR3 region has 11 residues.

This clonotype was recorded at least ten times. This chain connects TRBV28 to TRBJ2-1, with D tentatively TRBD1 or TRBD2 (5 bases each). In germline, CDR1 is MDHEN, CDR2 SYDVKM. Trimming stripped 4 bases from V and 6 bases from J, with 16 bases between. This CDR3 has 15 amino acids. DNA of the CDR3: TGTGCCAGCAGTTATACTTCGGGACCGCGCAATGAGCAGTTCTTC. Translated: CASSYTSGPRNEQFF.

This sequence joins TRBV12-3 or TRBV12-4 and TRBJ2-1; the D gene is possibly TRBD2 (6 bases). V was pared by 6 bases and J by 7 bases, with 19 bases between. This CDR3 is built from 15 residues. The CDR3 sequence is CASSPNGGEANEQFF. The CDR3 DNA reads as TGTGCCAGCAGCCCCAACGGGGGAGAGGCAAATGAGCAGTTCTTC.

This clonotype was counted ten times or more. The gene calls are TRBV29-1 and TRBJ2-3; a weak D match, TRBD2 (6 bases). Deletions cut 7 bases from V and 4 bases from J, with 15 bases between. Germline V gene data show CDR1 as SQVTM and CDR2 as ANQGSEA. The CDR3 sequence is 13 residues long. The CDR3 sequence is CSGRETSPDTQYF. The CDR3 region has the DNA TGCAGCGGCCGGGAGACTTCCCCAGATACGCAGTATTTT.

The table lists this clonotype with many counts. The CDR3 region is CSASDSLRPYEQYF. The DNA of the CDR3 is TGCAGTGCTAGTGACAGCCTAAGACCTTACGAGCAGTACTTC. The J gene is TRBJ2-7, the V gene TRBV20-1; perhaps TRBD1 as D (5 bases). Trimming left V 3 bases short and J 4 bases short, with 16 bases between. Per germline, CDR1 DFQATT and CDR2 SNEGSKA (reference sequence). CDR3 length: 14 amino acids.

This clonotype has just a few counts. V is TRBV10-3 and J is TRBJ2-1; the match to TRBD2 covers 13 bases. The V segment lost 9 bases and the J segment 6 bases; nucleotides outside the gene matches: 2. Per the germline V gene, CDR1 is ENHRY and CDR2 is SYGVKD. The CDR3 has 13 amino acids. CDR3 sequence reads: CAIGLAGANEQFF. CDR3 sequence (DNA): TGTGCCATAGGACTAGCGGGAGCCAATGAGCAGTTCTTC.

The rearrangement joins TRBV10-1 to TRBJ2-1; D perhaps matches TRBD1 (6 bases). Germline assignment: CDR1 WNHNN and CDR2 SYGVQD (reference sequence). This CDR3 is 15 amino acids long. V dropped 8 bases and J dropped 0 bases, with 14 bases sitting between them. Written as DNA, the CDR3 is TGCGCCAGCCACCTATGGGACAACTCCTACAATGAGCAGTTCTTC. It encodes CASHLWDNSYNEQFF.

This chain joins TRBV21-1 and TRBJ2-7; the table calls TRBD1, which could not be checked here. TRBV21-1 is designated a pseudogene. This CDR3 comprises 17 residues. CDR3 in amino acids: CASSKVVGEPSRPEQYF. Here the CDR3 DNA reads TGTGCCAGCAGCAAAGTTGTGGGGGAACCCAGCCGCCCCGAGCAGTACTTC.

The genes are TRBV28 and TRBJ2-7; tentative D call: TRBD2 (6 bases). This CDR3 has 15 amino acids. Germline CDR1 and CDR2: MDHEN and SYDVKM. V was pared by 3 bases and J by 5 bases, with 17 bases between. The CDR3 reads CASSFGGLVSDEQYF. As DNA, the CDR3 is TGTGCCAGCAGTTTCGGGGGTTTGGTAAGCGACGAGCAGTACTTC.

This clonotype was picked up a small number of times. The V call is TRBV6-5, the J call TRBJ2-5; 8 nucleotides line up with TRBD2. The V segment lost 2 bases and the J segment 11 bases; nucleotides outside the gene matches: 7. CDR3 length equals 13 residues. Germline V lookup: CDR1 MNHEY, CDR2 SVGAGI. The CDR3, as DNA: TGTGCCAGCAGTTACACCAATAGCGGGACTCAGTACTTC. The encoded protein is CASSYTNSGTQYF.